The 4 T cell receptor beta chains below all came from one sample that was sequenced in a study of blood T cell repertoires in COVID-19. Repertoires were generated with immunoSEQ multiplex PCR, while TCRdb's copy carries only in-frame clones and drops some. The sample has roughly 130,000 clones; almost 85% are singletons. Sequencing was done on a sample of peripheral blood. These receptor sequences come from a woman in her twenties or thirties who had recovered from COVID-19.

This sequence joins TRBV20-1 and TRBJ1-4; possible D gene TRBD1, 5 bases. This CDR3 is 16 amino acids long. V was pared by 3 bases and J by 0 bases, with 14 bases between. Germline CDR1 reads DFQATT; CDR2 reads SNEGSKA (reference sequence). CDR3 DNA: TGCAGTGCTAGTCCTCACAGGAAAGCAACTAATGAAAAACTGTTTTTT. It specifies CSASPHRKATNEKLFF.

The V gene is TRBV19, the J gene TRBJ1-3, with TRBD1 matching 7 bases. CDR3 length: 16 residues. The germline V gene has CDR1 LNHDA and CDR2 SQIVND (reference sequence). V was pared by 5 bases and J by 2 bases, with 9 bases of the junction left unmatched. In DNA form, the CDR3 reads TGTGCCAGTAGTTTCCGGGACAGATCCCCTGGAAACACCATATATTTT. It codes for CASSFRDRSPGNTIYF.

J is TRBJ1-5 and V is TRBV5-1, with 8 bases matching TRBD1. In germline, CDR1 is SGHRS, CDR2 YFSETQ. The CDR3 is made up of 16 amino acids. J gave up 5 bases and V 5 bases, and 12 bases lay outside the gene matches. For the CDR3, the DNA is TGCGCCAGCAGGAGGTTAGAGACAGGGGCGGATCAGCCCCAGCATTTT. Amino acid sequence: CASRRLETGADQPQHF. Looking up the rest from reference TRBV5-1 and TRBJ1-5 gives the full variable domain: KAGVTQTPRYLIKTRGQQVTLSCSPISGHRSVSWYQQTPGQGLQFLFEYFSETQRNKGNFPGRFSGRQFSNSRSEMNVSTLELGDSALYLCASRRLETGADQPQHFGDGTRLSIL.

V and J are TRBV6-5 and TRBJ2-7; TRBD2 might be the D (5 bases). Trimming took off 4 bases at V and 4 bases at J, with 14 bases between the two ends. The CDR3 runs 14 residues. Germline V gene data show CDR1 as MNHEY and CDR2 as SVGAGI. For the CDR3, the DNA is TGTGCCAGCAGTTCGGCCGGAGGATTTTACGAGCAGTACTTC. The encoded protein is CASSSAGGFYEQYF.